The 11 T cell receptor beta chains given below trace back to one sample, sequenced in a study of CD8 T cells in ankylosing spondylitis. Notes on the study in general: A TCR beta motif made of several highly homologous variants seemed typical of ankylosing spondylitis blood.

Their specific antigens are unknown. TCRdb fed the 5' RACE reads into MiXCR, producing one record per CDR3 protein. The sample includes 470,000 or so distinct CDR3 sequences, 26% of them seen just once. The specimen was blood, either unsorted or a sorted T cell fraction (not recorded which). These receptors came from a male donor with ankylosing spondylitis.

The chain recombines TRBV11-2 with TRBJ2-7; D may be TRBD2 (6 bases). The CDR3 consists of 15 residues. Trimming removed 6 bases at V and 0 bases at J, with 15 bases between. Looked up from germline, CDR1 is SGHAT and CDR2 is FQNNGV. CDR3 DNA: TGTGCCAGCAGTCCTACTAGCCTTAGCTCCTACGAGCAGTACGTC. Translating gives CASSPTSLSSYEQYV.

The chain is built from TRBV7-9 and TRBJ1-5, with 7 nucleotides matching TRBD1. This CDR3 spans 14 amino acids. The ends lost 3 bases at V and 6 bases at J; junction bases unmatched: 5. CDR1 is SEHNR, CDR2 FQNEAQ, per germline (reference sequence). As DNA, the CDR3 is TGTGCCAGCAGCTTCGGGACAGAAAGTCAGCCCCAGCATTTT. Encoded protein: CASSFGTESQPQHF.

This clonotype was observed a handful of times. This chain links TRBV4-1 with TRBJ2-1, with 9 bases fitting TRBD2. V was clipped by 0 bases and J by 8 bases; unmatched bases: 5. CDR1 and CDR2 from the germline V gene are MGHRA and YSYEKL. The CDR3 has 15 residues. The CDR3 sequence is CASSQDGRGGDEQFF. In DNA form, the CDR3 reads TGCGCCAGCAGCCAAGATGGGCGGGGGGGCGATGAGCAGTTCTTC.

This clonotype came up a few times. The chain employs TRBV5-1 and TRBJ2-1, with TRBD2 matching 8 bases. J lost 7 bases, V lost 0 bases, and 6 bases had no gene match. This CDR3 contains 15 residues. The germline CDR1 and CDR2 sequences are SGHRS and YFSETQ. CDR3 sequence: CASSLAGIAGNEQFF. The CDR3 nucleotides are TGCGCCAGCAGCTTGGCCGGGATAGCGGGAAATGAGCAGTTCTTC.

This clonotype has just a few counts. The rearrangement uses TRBV29-1 and TRBJ2-1; weak D call: TRBD1 (6 bases). Germline CDR1 reads SQVTM; CDR2 reads ANQGSEA. Deletions cut 6 bases from V and 1 base from J, with 16 bases between. CDR3 length equals 15 residues. The CDR3 loop reads CSVAPTGRSYNEQFF. CDR3 DNA: TGCAGCGTCGCGCCGACAGGACGTTCCTACAATGAGCAGTTCTTC.

This clonotype was found many times. The chain has TRBV5-6 and TRBJ1-1, with D possibly matching TRBD1 (5 bases). The CDR3 is made up of 14 amino acids. Trimming removed 4 bases from V and 5 bases from J, with 15 bases in between. Germline lookup yields CDR1 SGHDT and CDR2 YYEEEE. In nucleotides, the CDR3 is TGTGCCAGCAGCAGAGGGAGGGGTCGTACTGAAGCTTTCTTT. As protein: CASSRGRGRTEAFF. Filled out from reference TRBV5-6 and TRBJ1-1, the complete variable domain reads DAGVTQSPTHLIKTRGQQVTLRCSPKSGHDTVSWYQQALGQGPQFIFQYYEEEERQRGNFPDRFSGHQFPNYSSELNVNALLLGDSALYLCASSRGRGRTEAFFGQGTRLTVV.

V usage is TRBV27 and J usage is TRBJ1-3; D ambiguous. Germline CDR1 and CDR2: MNHEY and SMNVEV (reference sequence). Trimming removed 3 bases at V and 2 bases at J, with 5 bases between. This CDR3 comprises 13 residues. The CDR3: CASSFGTGNTIYF. The CDR3 coding sequence is TGTGCCAGCAGTTTCGGGACTGGAAACACCATATATTTT.

This clonotype has just a few counts. The V gene is TRBV10-2, the J gene TRBJ1-1; no definite D call. The CDR3 length is 12 residues. The germline V gene has CDR1 WSHSY and CDR2 SAAADI. Trimming pared 6 bases from V and 5 bases from J, leaving 10 bases between. The CDR3 sequence is CASREPETEAFF. In DNA form, the CDR3 reads TGCGCCAGCAGGGAGCCGGAGACTGAAGCTTTCTTT.

V and J are TRBV12-3 or TRBV12-4 and TRBJ1-1; maybe TRBD1 (5 bases). Trimming pared 4 bases from V and 4 bases from J, leaving 10 bases between. This CDR3 comprises 13 residues. The CDR3 DNA is TGTGCCAGCAGTTGGCAGGGTGGCACTGAAGCTTTCTTT. It codes for CASSWQGGTEAFF.

The genes are TRBV2 and TRBJ1-5; D remains unclear. This CDR3 has 13 amino acids. The ends were cut back, 6 bases at V and 4 bases at J, with 10 bases in the middle. Germline lookup yields CDR1 SNHLY and CDR2 FYNNEI. CDR3 loop: CASRADGNQPQHF. CDR3 nucleotide sequence: TGTGCCAGCAGAGCGGACGGGAATCAGCCCCAGCATTTT.

This clonotype showed up just a few times. The chain is built from TRBV6-1 and TRBJ2-7, with D possibly being TRBD2 (5 bases). CDR3 length: 13 amino acids. Germline CDR1 reads MNHNS; CDR2 reads SASEGT. Trimming took 5 bases from V and 5 from J, leaving 13 bases between them. For the CDR3, the DNA is TGTGCCAGCAGTCCCGAGTCGGGGAACGAGCAGTACTTC. As protein: CASSPESGNEQYF.